This TCR beta chain comes out of a study of blood T cell repertoires in COVID-19. About the study: PBMCs, B-cell-depleted T cells, or T cells provided the cDNA or gDNA that made up the material.

Clones were read by immunoSEQ multiplex PCR, and TCRdb kept only the in-frame ones, dropping some. The sample lists over 200,000 clones; roughly 80% were seen once. The V gene end was trimmed by 5 bases and the J gene end by 5 bases; junction bases not matched to a gene: 11. Looked up from germline, CDR1 is SGHTA and CDR2 is FQGNSA. The CDR3 runs 15 residues. Sequencing was carried out using peripheral blood. The source is a human donor in a cohort sampled during active COVID-19. The V gene is TRBV7-2, the J gene TRBJ2-5, with 7 bases fitting TRBD2. The CDR3 spells CASSRRRAGVETQYF. CDR3 DNA: TGTGCCAGCAGCCGCCGAAGGGCGGGAGTTGAGACCCAGTACTTC.